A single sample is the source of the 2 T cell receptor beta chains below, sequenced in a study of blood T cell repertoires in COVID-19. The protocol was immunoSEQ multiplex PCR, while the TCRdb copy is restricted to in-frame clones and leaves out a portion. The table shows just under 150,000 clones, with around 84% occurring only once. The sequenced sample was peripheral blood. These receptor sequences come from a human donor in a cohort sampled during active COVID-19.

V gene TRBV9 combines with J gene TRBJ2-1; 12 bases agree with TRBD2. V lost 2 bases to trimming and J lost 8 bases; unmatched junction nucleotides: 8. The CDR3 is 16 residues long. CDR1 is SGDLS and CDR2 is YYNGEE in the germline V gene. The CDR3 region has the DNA TGTGCCAGCAGCGTTTCTAGCGGGGGGGCGAGGGATGAGCAGTTCTTC. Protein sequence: CASSVSSGGARDEQFF.

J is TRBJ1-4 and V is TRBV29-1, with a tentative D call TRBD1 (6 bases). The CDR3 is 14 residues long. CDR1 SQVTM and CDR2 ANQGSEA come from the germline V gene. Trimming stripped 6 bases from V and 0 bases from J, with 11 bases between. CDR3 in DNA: TGCAGCGTCGGGGGGCCCGCAACTAATGAAAAACTGTTTTTT. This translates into CSVGGPATNEKLFF.